This T cell receptor (beta chain) emerged from a study of CD8+CD57+ T cells in acquired aplastic anemia (dated by TCRdb to 2016 to 2018). For the wider study: On average, sorted CD4+ and CD8+ cells yielded about 3 ug of extracted DNA, with a range of roughly 0.18 to 30 ug. For healthy donor samples, the average read count was about 10 million for CD4+ cells and 11 million to 13 million for CD8+ cells. Broad study findings and their caveats: Roughly 29 CD8+ CDR3 sequences were shared between patients and controls but appeared highly expressed in patients and within their immunodominant clones. Between patients and healthy controls, no significant difference in CD8+ Simpson's diversity was found (P=0.060).

Profiling of TCR beta VDJ combinations and CDR3 sequences used genomic DNA as the template. TCR repertoire sequencing was run on an Illumina HiSeq 2000. Per the authors' processing: Repertoires were assessed using TRBV/TRBJ rearrangement plots, CDR3 size and DJ length profiles, and Simpson's diversity index. Whichever DNA sequence was most abundant in the deep sequencing data was defined as the immunodominant clone. CDR3 amino acid sequences were checked for sharing across subjects and were also compared against the VDJdb database and published repertoires. In TCRdb, the public reads were trimmed at Q25 with fastp and aligned with MiXCR, with productive beta chains retained. Rows with a matching CDR3 protein are joined into one entry that keeps the most common DNA and genes. TCRdb assigned the V and J calls; the authors' analysis was not used. Counted in this sample were 400,000 to 450,000 distinct CDR3 sequences; under 80% of them appeared once. The ten largest clones add up to approximately 4% of the sample.

On this clonotype itself: Its antigen is still unknown. Nothing much larger sits one base from this clone, and base qualities are not available.

TCR repertoires of sorted CD4+ and CD8+ blood T cells from severe aplastic anemia patients and healthy subjects were deep-sequenced in the study. Ficoll-Paque density gradient centrifugation was used to isolate peripheral blood mononuclear cells. Before DNA was extracted, CD4+ and CD8+ T cells were sorted using either FACS or magnetic beads. Sequencing was carried out using sorted CD4+, CD8+, or CD8+CD57+ T cells (not recorded which) from PBMCs. The TCR sequence derives from a human donor in good health, serving as a control.

The nucleotides read TGCGCCAGCAGCACCTTACCGGGACTAGCGGCGAACACCGGGGAGCTGTTTTTT. Its product reads: CASSTLPGLAANTGELFF. Here the chain combines TRBV5-1 and TRBJ2-2; TRBD2 agrees with 11 junctional bases. Looking up the germline V gene yields CDR1 SGHRS and CDR2 YFSETQ. Ends trimmed: V by 4 bases, J by 0 bases; bases unmatched to a gene: 8. Reading from cysteine to phenylalanine, the CDR3 counts 18 amino acids. Left in the record is the CDR3 DNA by itself, 54 bases read in frame from the first base. Where the CDR3 stops, the reference TRBV5-1 and TRBJ2-2 genes take over; the full variable domain is KAGVTQTPRYLIKTRGQQVTLSCSPISGHRSVSWYQQTPGQGLQFLFEYFSETQRNKGNFPGRFSGRQFSNSRSEMNVSTLELGDSALYLCASSTLPGLAANTGELFFGEGSRLTVL.